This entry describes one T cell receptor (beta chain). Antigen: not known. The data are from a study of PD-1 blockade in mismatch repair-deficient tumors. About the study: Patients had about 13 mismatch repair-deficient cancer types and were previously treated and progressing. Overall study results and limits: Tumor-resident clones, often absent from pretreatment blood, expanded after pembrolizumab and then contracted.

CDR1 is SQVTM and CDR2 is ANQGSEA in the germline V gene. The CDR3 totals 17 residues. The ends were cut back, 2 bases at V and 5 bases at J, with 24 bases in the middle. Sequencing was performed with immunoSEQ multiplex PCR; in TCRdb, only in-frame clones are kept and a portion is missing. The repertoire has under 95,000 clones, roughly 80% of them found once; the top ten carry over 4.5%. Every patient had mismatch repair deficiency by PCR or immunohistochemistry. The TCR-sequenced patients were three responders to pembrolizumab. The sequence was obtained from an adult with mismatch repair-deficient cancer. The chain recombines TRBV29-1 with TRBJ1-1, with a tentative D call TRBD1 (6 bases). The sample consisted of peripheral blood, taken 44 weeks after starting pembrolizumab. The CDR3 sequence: CSVEHGGPYHRSTEAFF. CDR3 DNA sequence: TGCAGCGTTGAACACGGGGGGCCATACCACCGAAGTACTGAAGCTTTCTTT.